This note documents a single TCR beta chain sequence. The data are from a study of T-cell reconstitution after alpha-beta-depleted transplantation in children. The CDR3 is 16 residues long. With 4 bases removed from V and 2 bases from J, the gap between germline ends came to 17 bases. The germline V gene encodes CDR1 SGHRS and CDR2 YFSETQ. Unique molecular identifiers were incorporated into the prepared TCRbeta library. A single record per CDR3 protein comes from TCRdb applying MiXCR to the PCR reads. The repertoire holds around 480,000 distinct CDR3 sequences, with about 31% as singletons. The source material was PBMCs from the stem cell graft donor, sampled from the stem cell graft. The rearrangement links TRBV5-1 to TRBJ2-3; D may be TRBD1 or TRBD2 (5 bases each). The origin of this receptor is a human donor who donated a stem cell graft to a child with aplastic anemia. Here the CDR3 reads CASSTDPGPSTDTQYF. The CDR3 bases are TGCGCCAGCAGCACAGATCCGGGACCTTCCACAGATACGCAGTATTTT.